Listed below are T cell receptor beta chains from one sample, sequenced in a study of blood T cells in healthy people across ages. TCRdb called the 5' RACE reads again in MiXCR, with one record for every CDR3 protein. Among more than 650,000 distinct CDR3 sequences, about 26% were seen once, and the ten largest hold less than 3.5%. The same data also went into a second study, on T cells of mothers and their children.

The specimen was blood. The receptors here all came from a boy aged 5 to 17 in good health. CDR3s include the opening cysteine and the closing phenylalanine or tryptophan. A D gene is named only where the DNA matches it firmly. Clone size, where shown, is once, few, many, or a class for clones that have expanded.

v_call	clone_size	j_call	d_call	cdr3_aa	cdr3_nt
TRBV6-6	-	TRBJ2-5	-	CASRTAGALETQYF	TGTGCCAGCAGAACCGCAGGTGCTTTGGAGACCCAGTACTTC
TRBV20-1	few	TRBJ2-4	-	CSARVATGKNIQYF	TGCAGTGCTAGAGTGGCGACGGGCAAAAACATTCAGTACTTC
TRBV24-1	few	TRBJ2-7	-	CATSGAPTYEQYF	TGTGCCACCAGTGGGGCACCCACCTACGAGCAGTACTTC
TRBV4-1	-	TRBJ2-7	-	CASSQVVTSSYEQYF	TGCGCCAGCAGCCAAGTAGTGACCAGCTCCTACGAGCAGTACTTC
TRBV24-1	-	TRBJ1-3	TRBD1	CATSGGRGLGNTIYF	TGTGCCACCAGCGGCGGTAGGGGGCTCGGAAACACCATATATTTT
TRBV10-3	-	TRBJ2-2	TRBD1	CAIGQGVNTGELFF	TGTGCCATCGGACAGGGGGTCAACACCGGGGAGCTGTTTTTT
TRBV5-1	few	TRBJ2-7	TRBD1	CASSLDPGGQDISYEQYF	TGCGCCAGCAGCTTGGATCCAGGGGGCCAGGATATTTCCTACGAGCAGTACTTC
TRBV29-1	few	TRBJ2-5	TRBD2	CSVRGLEETQYF	TGCAGCGTCCGCGGACTAGAAGAGACCCAGTACTTC
TRBV21-1	once	TRBJ1-3	-	CASSKAQGAWGNTIYF	TGTGCCAGCAGCAAAGCACAGGGGGCTTGGGGAAACACCATATATTTT
TRBV9	-	TRBJ2-3	TRBD1	CASSAARGQSTDTQYF	TGTGCCAGCAGCGCCGCCAGGGGGCAAAGCACAGATACGCAGTATTTT
TRBV2	-	TRBJ2-7	-	CASSERGDKIYEQYF	TGTGCCAGCAGTGAAAGAGGGGATAAAATCTACGAGCAGTACTTC
TRBV5-6	-	TRBJ1-4	-	CASSFGRGALSNEKLFF	TGTGCCAGCAGCTTCGGAAGGGGGGCGCTGAGTAATGAAAAACTGTTTTTT
TRBV12-3/TRBV12-4	-	TRBJ2-5	-	CASSSQELSQYF	TGTGCCAGCAGTTCGCAAGAGTTGTCCCAGTACTTC